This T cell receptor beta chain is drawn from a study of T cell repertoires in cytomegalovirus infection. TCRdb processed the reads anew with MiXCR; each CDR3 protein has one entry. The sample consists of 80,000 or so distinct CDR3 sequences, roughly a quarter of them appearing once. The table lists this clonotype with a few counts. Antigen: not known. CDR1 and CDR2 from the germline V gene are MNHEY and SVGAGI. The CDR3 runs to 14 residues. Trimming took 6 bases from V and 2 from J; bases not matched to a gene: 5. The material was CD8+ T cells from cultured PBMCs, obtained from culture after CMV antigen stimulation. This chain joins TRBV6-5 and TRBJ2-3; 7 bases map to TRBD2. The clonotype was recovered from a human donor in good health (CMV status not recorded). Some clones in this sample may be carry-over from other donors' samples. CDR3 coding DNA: TGTGCCAGCAGGCGGGAGTACCACACAGATACGCAGTATTTT. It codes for CASRREYHTDTQYF.